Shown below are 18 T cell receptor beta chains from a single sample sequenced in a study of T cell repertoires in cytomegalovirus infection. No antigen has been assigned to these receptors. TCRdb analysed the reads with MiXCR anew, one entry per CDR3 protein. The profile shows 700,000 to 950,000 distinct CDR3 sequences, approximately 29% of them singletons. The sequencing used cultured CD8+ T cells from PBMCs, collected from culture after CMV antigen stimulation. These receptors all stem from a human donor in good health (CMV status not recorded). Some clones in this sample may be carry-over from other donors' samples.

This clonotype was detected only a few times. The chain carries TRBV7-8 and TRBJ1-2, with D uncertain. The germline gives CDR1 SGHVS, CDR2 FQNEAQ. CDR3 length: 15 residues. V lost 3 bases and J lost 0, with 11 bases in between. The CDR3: CASSFTQPSNYGYTF. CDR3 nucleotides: TGTGCCAGCAGCTTCACACAGCCTTCTAACTATGGCTACACCTTC.

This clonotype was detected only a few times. The CDR3 DNA is TGCGCCAGCAGCCCCGAGACAGGGTATAGCAATCAGCCCCAGCATTTT. This encodes CASSPETGYSNQPQHF. The chain combines TRBV4-1 with TRBJ1-5; 7 bases map to TRBD1. The CDR3 is 16 amino acids. Trimming at V came to 4 bases and at J to 0 bases, leaving 6 bases not matched to a gene. Germline V lookup: CDR1 MGHRA, CDR2 YSYEKL.

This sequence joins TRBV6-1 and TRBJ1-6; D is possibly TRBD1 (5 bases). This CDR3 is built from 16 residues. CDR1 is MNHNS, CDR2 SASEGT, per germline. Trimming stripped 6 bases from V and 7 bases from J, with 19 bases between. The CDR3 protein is CASSLPKGSPNSPLHF. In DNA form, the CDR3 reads TGTGCCAGCAGCCTACCGAAGGGGAGTCCGAATTCACCCCTCCACTTT.

The CDR3 loop is CASSLSRDPLWETQYF. CDR3 DNA sequence: TGTGCCAGCAGCTTATCTCGGGACCCCTTATGGGAGACCCAGTACTTC. V and J are TRBV7-8 and TRBJ2-5; D might be TRBD1 or TRBD2, each matching 5 bases. This CDR3 has 16 residues. Germline loops: CDR1 SGHVS, CDR2 FQNEAQ. V was pared by 2 bases and J by 5 bases, with 18 bases between. Drawing the rest from reference TRBV7-8 and TRBJ2-5, the complete variable domain is GAGVSQSPRYKVAKRGQDVALRCDPISGHVSLFWYQQALGQGPEFLTYFQNEAQLDKSGLPSDRFFAERPEGSVSTLKIQRTQQEDSAVYLCASSLSRDPLWETQYFGPGTRLLVL.

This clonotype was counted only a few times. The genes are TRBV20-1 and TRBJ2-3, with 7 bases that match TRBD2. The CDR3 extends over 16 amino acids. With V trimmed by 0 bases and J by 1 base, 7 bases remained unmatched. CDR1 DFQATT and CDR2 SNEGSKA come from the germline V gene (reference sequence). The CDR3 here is CSARDLALAGTDTQYF. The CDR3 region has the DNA TGCAGTGCTAGAGATCTCGCGCTAGCGGGCACAGATACGCAGTATTTT.

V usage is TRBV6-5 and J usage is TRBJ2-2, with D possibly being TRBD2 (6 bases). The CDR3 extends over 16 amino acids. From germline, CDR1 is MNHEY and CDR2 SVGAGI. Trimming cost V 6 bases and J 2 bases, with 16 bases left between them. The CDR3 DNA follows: TGTGCCAGCAGCGATTGGAGGGCGGGCAACACCGGGGAGCTGTTTTTT. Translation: CASSDWRAGNTGELFF.

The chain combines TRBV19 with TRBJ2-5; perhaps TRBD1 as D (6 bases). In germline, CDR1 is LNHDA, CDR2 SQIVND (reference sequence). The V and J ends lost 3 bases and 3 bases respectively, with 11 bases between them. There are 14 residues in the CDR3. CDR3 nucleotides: TGTGCCAGTAGTATCTTAGGGGGTGAAGAGACCCAGTACTTC. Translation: CASSILGGEETQYF.

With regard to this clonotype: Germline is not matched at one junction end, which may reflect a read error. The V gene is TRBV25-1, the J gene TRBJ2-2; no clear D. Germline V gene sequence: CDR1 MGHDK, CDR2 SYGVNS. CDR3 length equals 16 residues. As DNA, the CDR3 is TGTGCCAGCAATGAATCGAAGTCAAAGAACACCGGGGAGCTGTTTTTT. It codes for CASNESKSKNTGELFF.

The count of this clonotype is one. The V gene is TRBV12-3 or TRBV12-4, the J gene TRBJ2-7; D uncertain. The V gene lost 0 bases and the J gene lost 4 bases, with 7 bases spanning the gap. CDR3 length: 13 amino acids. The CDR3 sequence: CASSLAPIYEQYV. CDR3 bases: TGTGCCAGCAGTTTAGCCCCGATTTACGAGCAGTACGTC.

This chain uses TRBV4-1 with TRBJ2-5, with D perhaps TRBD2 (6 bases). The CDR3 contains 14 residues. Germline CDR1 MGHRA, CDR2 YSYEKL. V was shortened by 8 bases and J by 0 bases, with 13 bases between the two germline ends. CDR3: CASSAGLHQETQYF. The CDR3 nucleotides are TGCGCCAGCTCCGCCGGACTACACCAAGAGACCCAGTACTTC.

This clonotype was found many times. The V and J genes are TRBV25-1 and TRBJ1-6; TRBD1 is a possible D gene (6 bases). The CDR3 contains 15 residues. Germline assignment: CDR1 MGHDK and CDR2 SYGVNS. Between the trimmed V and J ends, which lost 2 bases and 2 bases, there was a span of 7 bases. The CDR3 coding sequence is TGTGCCAGCAGTGAACAGGGGACCTATAATTCACCCCTCCACTTT. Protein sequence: CASSEQGTYNSPLHF.

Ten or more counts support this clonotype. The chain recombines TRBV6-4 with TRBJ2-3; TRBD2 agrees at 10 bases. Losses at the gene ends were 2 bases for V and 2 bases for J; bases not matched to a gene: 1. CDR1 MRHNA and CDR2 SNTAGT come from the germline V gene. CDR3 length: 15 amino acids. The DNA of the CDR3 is TGTGCCAGCAGTGACAGCGGGGGGGCCACAGATACGCAGTATTTT. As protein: CASSDSGGATDTQYF.

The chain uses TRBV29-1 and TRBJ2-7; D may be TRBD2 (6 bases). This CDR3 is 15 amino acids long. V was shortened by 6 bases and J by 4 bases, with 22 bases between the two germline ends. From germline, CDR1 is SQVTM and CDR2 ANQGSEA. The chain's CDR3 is CSVVGTGLRGYEQYF. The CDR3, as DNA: TGCAGCGTGGTAGGAACGGGACTCCGGGGGTACGAGCAGTACTTC.

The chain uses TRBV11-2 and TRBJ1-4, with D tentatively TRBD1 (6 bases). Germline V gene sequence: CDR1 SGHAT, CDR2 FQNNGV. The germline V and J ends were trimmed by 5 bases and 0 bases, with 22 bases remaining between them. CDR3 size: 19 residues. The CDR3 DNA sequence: TGTGCCAGCAGCCCTAACAGGGTGGGTTCGGGTTCAACTAATGAAAAACTGTTTTTT. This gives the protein CASSPNRVGSGSTNEKLFF.

CDR3 protein: CASSLEQDYNEQFF. In DNA form, the CDR3 reads TGTGCCAGCAGCTTGGAACAGGATTACAATGAGCAGTTCTTC. The chain joins TRBV5-4 to TRBJ2-1; perhaps TRBD1 as D (5 bases). CDR1 is SGHNT and CDR2 is YYREEE in the germline V gene (reference sequence). Trimming shortened V by 0 bases and J by 4 bases, and 8 bases separated the two germline ends. The CDR3 sequence is 14 residues long.

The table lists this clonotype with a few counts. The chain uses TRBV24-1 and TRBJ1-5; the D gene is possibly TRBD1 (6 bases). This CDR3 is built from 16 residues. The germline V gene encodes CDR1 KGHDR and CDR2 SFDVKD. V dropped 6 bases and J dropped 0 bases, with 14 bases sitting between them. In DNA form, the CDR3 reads TGTGCCACCAGTCCCGGACAGTTTTATAGCAATCAGCCCCAGCATTTT. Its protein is CATSPGQFYSNQPQHF.

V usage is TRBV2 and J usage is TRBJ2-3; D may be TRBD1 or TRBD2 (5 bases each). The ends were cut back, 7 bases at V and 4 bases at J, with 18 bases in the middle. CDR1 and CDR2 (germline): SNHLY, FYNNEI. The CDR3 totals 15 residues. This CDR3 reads CASILPGPPPDTQYF. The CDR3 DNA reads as TGTGCCAGCATCCTCCCGGGACCCCCCCCAGATACGCAGTATTTT.

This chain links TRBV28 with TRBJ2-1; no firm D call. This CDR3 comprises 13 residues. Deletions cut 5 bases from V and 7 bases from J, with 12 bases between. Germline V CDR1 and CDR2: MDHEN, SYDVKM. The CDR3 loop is CASSLTARNEQFF. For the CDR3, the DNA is TGTGCCAGCAGTCTGACTGCGAGAAATGAGCAGTTCTTC.